The clone carrying this T cell receptor beta chain was recorded at least ten times. The entry originates in a study of blood T cells in healthy people across ages. Total RNA was isolated from each sample in quantities of at least 6 micrograms. A sample-barcoded 5' primer and a J-beta primer mix were used in a second PCR of about 7 to 12 cycles. Each cDNA was tagged by a template-switch adaptor containing 12 random nucleotides. TCRdb redid the calling of the 5' RACE reads with MiXCR, one entry per CDR3 protein. The table lists 650,000 to 700,000 distinct CDR3 sequences, around 32% of them singletons. CDR3 size: 14 residues. Trimming took 3 bases from V and 5 from J, leaving 10 bases between them.

This chain uses TRBV12-3 or TRBV12-4 with TRBJ1-4, with no clear D. This TCR derives from a woman older than 75 in good health. Specimen: blood. The CDR3 nucleotides read TGTGCCAGCAGTTTCGGCAGACAAAATGAAAAACTGTTTTTT. Encoded protein: CASSFGRQNEKLFF.